Shown below are 25 T cell receptor beta chains from a single sample sequenced in a study of T-cell reconstitution after alpha-beta-depleted transplantation in children. The library targeted TCRbeta and was prepared with unique molecular identifiers. MiXCR, applied by TCRdb to the PCR reads, yields one record per CDR3 protein. The sample holds 130,000 to 150,000 distinct CDR3 sequences, around 9% seen once. The sample was PBMCs, mostly from graft donor cells, taken 180 days after TCRalphabeta/CD19-depleted stem cell transplant. The receptors originated from a female patient aged 2 to 10 who had a stem cell transplant for congenital amegakaryocytic thrombocytopenia, so the T cells may come from the graft donor.

This clonotype was counted many times. The chain employs TRBV3-1 and TRBJ1-1; D unclear. There are 16 residues in the CDR3. CDR1 is LGHDT and CDR2 is YNNKEL in the germline V gene (reference sequence). Trimming cost V 0 bases and J 10 bases, with 21 bases left between them. This CDR3 reads CASSQDLAHRARAAFF. DNA of the CDR3: TGTGCCAGCAGCCAAGATCTGGCCCATAGGGCCCGGGCAGCTTTCTTT.

The chain combines TRBV28 with TRBJ1-4; tentative D call: TRBD1 (6 bases). Trimming pared 6 bases from V and 0 bases from J, leaving 11 bases between. The CDR3 is 15 residues long. In germline, CDR1 is MDHEN, CDR2 SYDVKM. CDR3 residues: CASSPQGPTNEKLFF. The CDR3 DNA reads as TGTGCCAGCAGCCCCCAGGGGCCAACTAATGAAAAACTGTTTTTT.

This clonotype appeared many times. The genes are TRBV5-1 and TRBJ2-7; 7 nucleotides agree with TRBD2. This CDR3 region has 14 residues. Germline assignment: CDR1 SGHRS and CDR2 YFSETQ. Trimming cost V 0 bases and J 1 base; bases outside gene matches: 1. The chain's CDR3 is CASSLARGSYEQYF. The CDR3, as DNA: TGCGCCAGCAGCTTGGCGCGGGGGTCCTACGAGCAGTACTTC.

This clonotype has a count of ten or more. The chain is built from TRBV21-1 and TRBJ2-1; the table's D call of TRBD1 was not tested on the DNA. TRBV21-1 is annotated as a pseudogene. This CDR3 is 15 amino acids long. CDR3 nucleotides: TGTGCCAGCAGCAAGTGTAGGGACCATAACAATGAGCAGTTCTTC. Translating gives CASSKCRDHNNEQFF.

This clonotype was recorded many times. The chain recombines TRBV10-3 with TRBJ1-2, with D uncertain. The V end was cut by 6 bases, the J end by 0 bases, with 8 bases between. This CDR3 is 13 amino acids long. Germline V lookup: CDR1 ENHRY, CDR2 SYGVKD. Here the CDR3 reads CAISGQANYGYTF. The CDR3 DNA reads as TGTGCCATCAGCGGGCAAGCTAACTATGGCTACACCTTC.

This clonotype was recorded at least ten times. V usage is TRBV5-1 and J usage is TRBJ2-3; 7 nucleotides agree with TRBD1. The CDR3 runs to 15 residues. Unmatched junction bases numbered 6, after V lost 3 bases and J lost 2 bases. Germline CDR1 SGHRS, CDR2 YFSETQ. CDR3 in amino acids: CASSYLTGATDTQYF. The CDR3 DNA sequence: TGCGCCAGCAGCTATTTAACAGGGGCCACAGATACGCAGTATTTT. Full variable domain (missing parts from reference TRBV5-1 and TRBJ2-3): KAGVTQTPRYLIKTRGQQVTLSCSPISGHRSVSWYQQTPGQGLQFLFEYFSETQRNKGNFPGRFSGRQFSNSRSEMNVSTLELGDSALYLCASSYLTGATDTQYFGPGTRLTVL.

In this sample, this clonotype turned up many times. CDR3 sequence: CASNDPRGGTQYF. CDR3 DNA sequence: TGTGCCAGCAACGACCCCCGTGGGGGGACCCAGTACTTC. V usage is TRBV28 and J usage is TRBJ2-5; the D call may be TRBD1 or TRBD2 (5 bases each). The CDR3 runs 13 residues. V was cut by 7 bases and J by 7 bases, with 16 bases left in between. Germline V gene lookup returns CDR1 MDHEN and CDR2 SYDVKM.

This clonotype was counted at least ten times. The chain joins TRBV11-3 to TRBJ2-2; TRBD2 agrees at 8 bases. The germline CDR1 and CDR2 sequences are SGHNT and YENEEA. The V and J ends lost 0 bases and 4 bases, in that order; junction bases with no gene match: 4. The CDR3 totals 16 residues. The CDR3 loop reads CASSLDGGAITGELFF. The CDR3 DNA sequence: TGTGCCAGCAGCTTAGACGGGGGGGCGATCACCGGGGAGCTGTTTTTT.

At least ten counts were recorded for this clonotype. The gene calls are TRBV20-1 and TRBJ2-7; the match to TRBD2 covers 11 bases. Germline trimming cut 2 bases from V and 5 bases from J; bases unmatched to any gene: 8. From germline, CDR1 is DFQATT and CDR2 SNEGSKA (reference sequence). CDR3 length: 15 residues. The DNA of the CDR3 is TGCAGTGCTAGAAGATCCGGGACTAGCGGCCACGAGCAGTACTTC. It yields the protein CSARRSGTSGHEQYF.

The table lists this clonotype with many counts. The J gene is TRBJ1-2, the V gene TRBV9; possibly TRBD1 for D (6 bases). V lost 3 bases to trimming and J lost 4 bases, with 28 bases between them. This CDR3 has 19 residues. Germline CDR1 is SGDLS and CDR2 is YYNGEE. Here the CDR3 reads CASSAEGGTWTLKTYGYTF. The DNA for the CDR3 is TGTGCCAGCAGCGCCGAGGGGGGAACGTGGACCCTGAAAACCTATGGCTACACCTTC.

With respect to this clonotype: This may be a read error, as it is one base from a much larger clone. In nucleotides, the CDR3 is TGTGCCAGCACTCCACTTCACTGGGGAGACAGGGCAGGCTCCTACGAGCAGTACTTC. It is translated as CASTPLHWGDRAGSYEQYF. The chain carries TRBV12-3 or TRBV12-4 and TRBJ2-7, with 7 bases lining up with TRBD1. This CDR3 comprises 19 residues. J was trimmed by 0 bases and V by 7 bases; bases with no gene match: 21.

Many counts were recorded for this clonotype. V is TRBV5-1 and J is TRBJ1-1, with D perhaps matching TRBD1 (6 bases). Trimming removed 4 bases at V and 0 bases at J, with 16 bases between. There are 16 residues in the CDR3. Germline loops: CDR1 SGHRS, CDR2 YFSETQ. The CDR3, as DNA: TGCGCCAGCAGCCCCTCGGGGGGACACATGAACACTGAAGCTTTCTTT. Its protein is CASSPSGGHMNTEAFF.

This clonotype was detected many times. The rearrangement links TRBV5-1 to TRBJ1-2; the D gene is possibly TRBD1 (6 bases). V was clipped by 0 bases and J by 2 bases, with 8 bases between them. Germline V gene sequence: CDR1 SGHRS, CDR2 YFSETQ. The CDR3 covers 14 residues. The CDR3 protein is CASSLDTGNYGYTF. The CDR3 bases are TGCGCCAGCAGCTTGGATACAGGGAACTATGGCTACACCTTC.

There are a few counts of this clonotype. This sequence joins TRBV25-1 and TRBJ2-7; tentatively, D is TRBD2 (5 bases). This CDR3 is 15 amino acids long. The V and J ends lost 1 base and 3 bases respectively, with 13 bases between them. Germline CDR1 reads MGHDK; CDR2 reads SYGVNS. The CDR3 sequence is CASSESVAGRYEQYF. Written as DNA, the CDR3 is TGTGCCAGCAGTGAATCCGTGGCGGGTCGCTACGAGCAGTACTTC.

This clonotype showed up many times. This sequence joins TRBV20-1 and TRBJ2-3, with D tentatively TRBD2 (6 bases). The CDR3 consists of 12 residues. Germline V gives CDR1 DFQATT, CDR2 SNEGSKA (reference sequence). V gave up 4 bases and J gave up 6 bases, with 11 bases separating them. Here the CDR3 reads CSATRLGDTQYF. The CDR3 DNA reads as TGCAGTGCTACTAGACTAGGGGATACGCAGTATTTT.

At least ten counts were recorded for this clonotype. The chain employs TRBV10-3 and TRBJ2-3; D is perhaps TRBD2 (8 bases). The CDR3 is 16 amino acids. With 2 bases removed from V and 5 bases from J, the gap between germline ends came to 17 bases. Germline V gene lookup returns CDR1 ENHRY and CDR2 SYGVKD. DNA of the CDR3: TGTGCCATCAGTGAGCTCGGGAGGGGGCTTGGAGATACGCAGTATTTT. It translates to CAISELGRGLGDTQYF.

The table lists this clonotype with many counts. The genes are TRBV28 and TRBJ2-2, with D unresolved. This CDR3 has 14 amino acids. The V gene lost 6 bases and the J gene lost 7 bases, with 15 bases spanning the gap. Germline CDR1 and CDR2: MDHEN and SYDVKM. As DNA, the CDR3 is TGTGCCAGCAGCTCCCCGAATGGCCACGGGGAGCTGTTTTTT. Translated: CASSSPNGHGELFF.

This clonotype was counted many times. The chain links TRBV5-1 to TRBJ1-1, with TRBD1 matching over 7 bases. The CDR3 consists of 14 residues. J gave up 1 base and V 7 bases, and 7 bases lay outside the gene matches. Germline CDR1 reads SGHRS; CDR2 reads YFSETQ. The CDR3 coding sequence is TGCGCCAGCGCGACAGGGTCGGAGAACACTGAAGCTTTCTTT. Residues: CASATGSENTEAFF.

This clonotype was picked up many times. This chain uses TRBV7-9 with TRBJ2-1, with 8 bases fitting TRBD1. The germline CDR1 and CDR2 sequences are SEHNR and FQNEAQ (reference sequence). Unmatched junction bases numbered 5, after V lost 5 bases and J lost 8 bases. This CDR3 spans 13 amino acids. DNA of the CDR3: TGTGCCAGCAGCCTTTCGACAGGGGATGAGCAGTTCTTC. Translating gives CASSLSTGDEQFF.

This clonotype was observed at least ten times. This rearrangement joins TRBV5-1 to TRBJ2-1; 9 nucleotides agree with TRBD2. V gave up 2 bases and J gave up 15 bases; unmatched junction bases: 6. CDR3 size: 12 residues. Germline assignment: CDR1 SGHRS and CDR2 YFSETQ. This CDR3 reads CASSFAGGPLFF. CDR3 DNA sequence: TGCGCCAGCAGCTTCGCGGGAGGGCCCTTGTTCTTC.

This clonotype was counted at least ten times. The chain has TRBV10-3 and TRBJ1-6; TRBD1 aligns across 8 bases. This CDR3 is built from 12 residues. Germline-derived CDR1 and CDR2 are ENHRY and SYGVKD. V trimming: 4 bases; J trimming: 19 bases; junction bases outside the gene matches: 9. The CDR3 DNA reads TGTGCCATCAGTGGATCAGACAGGGGCTTTCACTTT. It encodes CAISGSDRGFHF.

This clonotype has only a few counts. The chain carries TRBV19 and TRBJ1-4; no firm D call. The germline V gene has CDR1 LNHDA and CDR2 SQIVND (reference sequence). CDR3 length: 17 residues. V was trimmed by 4 bases and J by 0 bases, leaving 15 bases between them. CDR3 amino acids: CASSRYGGPATNEKLFF. CDR3 bases: TGTGCCAGTAGTAGGTATGGTGGGCCTGCAACTAATGAAAAACTGTTTTTT. Supplemented by reference TRBV19 and TRBJ1-4, the full variable domain reads DGGITQSPKYLFRKEGQNVTLSCEQNLNHDAMYWYRQDPGQGLRLIYYSQIVNDFQKGDIAEGYSVSREKKESFPLTVTSAQKNPTAFYLCASSRYGGPATNEKLFFGSGTQLSVL.

Within the sample, this clonotype is medium-sized (0.01 to 0.1%). CDR3 loop: CASSLAPGQGGWTEAFF. Here the CDR3 DNA reads TGCGCCAGCAGCTTGGCCCCGGGACAGGGAGGTTGGACTGAAGCTTTCTTT. The V and J genes are TRBV5-1 and TRBJ1-1, with 9 bases matching TRBD1. This CDR3 has 17 amino acids. Looked up from germline, CDR1 is SGHRS and CDR2 is YFSETQ. V lost 0 bases and J lost 5; bases outside the gene matches: 11.

This clonotype has only a few counts. The chain uses TRBV20-1 and TRBJ1-2; tentatively, D is TRBD1 (6 bases). Looked up from germline, CDR1 is DFQATT and CDR2 is SNEGSKA (reference sequence). The CDR3 is 15 residues long. Trimming cost V 0 bases and J 4 bases, with 15 bases left between them. CDR3 sequence (DNA): TGCAGTGCTAGAGATAGTAGGGGGGGGGGCTATGGCTACACCTTC. Its protein product is CSARDSRGGGYGYTF.

This clonotype was picked up many times. The genes are TRBV29-1 and TRBJ2-1; D unresolved. The CDR3 contains 12 residues. V lost 4 bases to trimming and J lost 6 bases, with 10 bases between them. Per germline, CDR1 SQVTM and CDR2 ANQGSEA. CDR3 sequence: CSVGVLGNEQFF. CDR3 DNA: TGCAGCGTTGGAGTATTGGGCAATGAGCAGTTCTTC.